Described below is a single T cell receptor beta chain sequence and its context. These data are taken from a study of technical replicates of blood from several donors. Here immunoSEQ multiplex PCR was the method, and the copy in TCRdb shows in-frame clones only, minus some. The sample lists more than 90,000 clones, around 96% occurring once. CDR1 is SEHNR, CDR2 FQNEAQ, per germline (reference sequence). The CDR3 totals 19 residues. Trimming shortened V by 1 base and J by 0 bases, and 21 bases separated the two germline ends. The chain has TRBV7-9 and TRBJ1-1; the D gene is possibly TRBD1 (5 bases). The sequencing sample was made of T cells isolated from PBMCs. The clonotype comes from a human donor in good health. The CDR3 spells CASSLGGIRRGLMNTEAFF. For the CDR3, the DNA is TGTGCCAGCAGCTTAGGGGGGATTCGGAGGGGCCTCATGAACACTGAAGCTTTCTTT.